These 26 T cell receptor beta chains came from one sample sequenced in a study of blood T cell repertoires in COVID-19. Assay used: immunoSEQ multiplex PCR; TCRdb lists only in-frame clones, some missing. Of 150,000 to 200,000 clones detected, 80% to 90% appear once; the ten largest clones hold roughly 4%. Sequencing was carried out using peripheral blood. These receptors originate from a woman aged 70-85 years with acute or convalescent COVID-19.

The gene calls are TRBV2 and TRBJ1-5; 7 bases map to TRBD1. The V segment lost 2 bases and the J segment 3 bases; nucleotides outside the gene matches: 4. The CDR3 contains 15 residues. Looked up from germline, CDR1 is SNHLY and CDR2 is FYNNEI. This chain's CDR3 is CASSEHQGVNQPQHF. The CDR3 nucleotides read TGTGCCAGCAGTGAACACCAGGGGGTCAATCAGCCCCAGCATTTT. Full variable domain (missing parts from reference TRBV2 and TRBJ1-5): EPEVTQTPSHQVTQMGQEVILRCVPISNHLYFYWYRQILGQKVEFLVSFYNNEISEKSEIFDDQFSVERPDGSNFTLKIRSTKLEDSAMYFCASSEHQGVNQPQHFGDGTRLSIL.

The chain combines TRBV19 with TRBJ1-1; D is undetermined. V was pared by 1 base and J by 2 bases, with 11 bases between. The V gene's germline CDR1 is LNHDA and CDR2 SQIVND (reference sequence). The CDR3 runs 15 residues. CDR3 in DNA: TGTGCCAGTAGTATAGGACGGGGATTCAACACTGAAGCTTTCTTT. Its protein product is CASSIGRGFNTEAFF.

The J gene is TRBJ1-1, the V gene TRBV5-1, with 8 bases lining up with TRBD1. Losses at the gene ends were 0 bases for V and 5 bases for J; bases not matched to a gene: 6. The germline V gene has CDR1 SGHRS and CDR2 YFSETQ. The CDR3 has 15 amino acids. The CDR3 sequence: CASSLARGRRTEAFF. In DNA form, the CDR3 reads TGCGCCAGCAGCTTGGCCAGGGGGCGCCGGACTGAAGCTTTCTTT.

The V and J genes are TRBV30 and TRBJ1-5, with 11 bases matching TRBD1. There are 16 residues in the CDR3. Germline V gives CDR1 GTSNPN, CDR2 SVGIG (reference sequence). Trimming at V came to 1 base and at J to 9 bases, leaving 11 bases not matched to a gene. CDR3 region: CAWSARTGGRLWPQHF. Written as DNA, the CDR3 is TGTGCCTGGAGTGCCCGGACAGGGGGCAGGTTATGGCCCCAGCATTTT.

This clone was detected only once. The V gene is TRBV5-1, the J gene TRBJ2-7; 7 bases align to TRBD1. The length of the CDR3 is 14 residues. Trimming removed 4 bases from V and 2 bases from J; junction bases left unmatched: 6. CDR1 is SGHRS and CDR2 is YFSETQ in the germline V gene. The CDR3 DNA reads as TGCGCCAGCAGCATTCTGACAGGGACCTACGAGCAGTACTTC. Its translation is CASSILTGTYEQYF. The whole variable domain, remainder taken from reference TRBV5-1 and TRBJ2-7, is KAGVTQTPRYLIKTRGQQVTLSCSPISGHRSVSWYQQTPGQGLQFLFEYFSETQRNKGNFPGRFSGRQFSNSRSEMNVSTLELGDSALYLCASSILTGTYEQYFGPGTRLTVT.

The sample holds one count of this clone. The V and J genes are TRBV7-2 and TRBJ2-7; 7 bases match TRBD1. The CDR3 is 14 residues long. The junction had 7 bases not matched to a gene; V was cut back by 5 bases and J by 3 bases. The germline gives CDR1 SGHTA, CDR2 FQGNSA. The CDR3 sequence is CASSPRDSNYEQYF. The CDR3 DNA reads TGTGCCAGCAGCCCCCGGGACAGCAACTACGAGCAGTACTTC.

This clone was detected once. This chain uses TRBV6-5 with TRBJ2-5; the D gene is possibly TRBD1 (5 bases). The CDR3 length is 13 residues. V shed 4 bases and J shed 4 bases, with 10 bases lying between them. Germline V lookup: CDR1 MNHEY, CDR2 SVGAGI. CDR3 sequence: CASSLGVVETQYF. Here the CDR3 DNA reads TGTGCCAGCAGTTTAGGGGTGGTAGAGACCCAGTACTTC.

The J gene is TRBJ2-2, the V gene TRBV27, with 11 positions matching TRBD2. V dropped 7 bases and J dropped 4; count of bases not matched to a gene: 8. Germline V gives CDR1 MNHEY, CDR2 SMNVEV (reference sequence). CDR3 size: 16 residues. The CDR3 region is CASTSLLAGGTGELFF. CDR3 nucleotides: TGTGCCAGCACCTCCCTTCTAGCGGGGGGCACCGGGGAGCTGTTTTTT.

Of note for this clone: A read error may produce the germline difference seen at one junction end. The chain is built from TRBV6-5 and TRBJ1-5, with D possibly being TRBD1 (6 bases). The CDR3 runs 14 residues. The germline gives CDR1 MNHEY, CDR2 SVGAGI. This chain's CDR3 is CASSDSGGRQPQHF. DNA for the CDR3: TGTGCCAGCAGTGACTCTGGGGGCCGGCAGCCCCAGCATTTT.

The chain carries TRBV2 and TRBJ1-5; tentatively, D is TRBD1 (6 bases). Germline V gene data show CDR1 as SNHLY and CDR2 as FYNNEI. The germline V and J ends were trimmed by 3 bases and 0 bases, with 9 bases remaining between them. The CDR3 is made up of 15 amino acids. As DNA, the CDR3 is TGTGCCAGCAGTGAGAGGGGGTATAGCAATCAGCCCCAGCATTTT. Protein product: CASSERGYSNQPQHF.

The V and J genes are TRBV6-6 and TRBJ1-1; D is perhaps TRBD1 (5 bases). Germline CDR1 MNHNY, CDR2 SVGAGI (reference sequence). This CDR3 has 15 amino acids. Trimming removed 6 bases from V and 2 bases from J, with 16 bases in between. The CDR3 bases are TGTGCCAGCAGGGGACTGGCGGAAATCAACACTGAAGCTTTCTTT. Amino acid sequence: CASRGLAEINTEAFF.

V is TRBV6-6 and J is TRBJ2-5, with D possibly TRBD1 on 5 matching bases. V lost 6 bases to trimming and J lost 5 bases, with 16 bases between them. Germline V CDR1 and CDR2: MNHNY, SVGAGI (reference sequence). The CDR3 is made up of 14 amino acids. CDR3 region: CASSQGRVWETQYF. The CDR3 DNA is TGTGCCAGCAGCCAGGGTAGAGTCTGGGAGACCCAGTACTTC.

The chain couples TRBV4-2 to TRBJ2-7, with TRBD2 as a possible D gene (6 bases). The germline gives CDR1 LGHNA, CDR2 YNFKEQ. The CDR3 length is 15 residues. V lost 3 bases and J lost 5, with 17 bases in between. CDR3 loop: CASSQREAGLDEQYF. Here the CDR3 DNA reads TGTGCCAGCAGCCAGAGGGAGGCGGGGTTGGACGAGCAGTACTTC.

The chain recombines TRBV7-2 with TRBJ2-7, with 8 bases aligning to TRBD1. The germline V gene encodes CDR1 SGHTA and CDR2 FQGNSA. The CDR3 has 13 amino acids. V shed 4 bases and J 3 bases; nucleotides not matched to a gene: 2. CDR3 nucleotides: TGTGCCAGCAGCTCTGGGACAGGCTACGAGCAGTACTTC. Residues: CASSSGTGYEQYF.

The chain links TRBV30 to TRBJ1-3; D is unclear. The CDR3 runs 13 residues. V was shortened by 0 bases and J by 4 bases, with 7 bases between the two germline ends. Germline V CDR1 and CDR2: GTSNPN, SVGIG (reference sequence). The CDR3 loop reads CAWSVEIGNTIYF. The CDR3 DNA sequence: TGTGCCTGGAGTGTAGAGATCGGAAACACCATATATTTT.

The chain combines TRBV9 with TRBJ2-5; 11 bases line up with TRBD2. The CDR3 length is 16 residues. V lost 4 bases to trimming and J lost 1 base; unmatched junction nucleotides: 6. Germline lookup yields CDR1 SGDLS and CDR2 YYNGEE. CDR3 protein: CASSQTSGAFQETQYF. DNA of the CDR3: TGTGCCAGCAGCCAGACTAGCGGGGCCTTCCAAGAGACCCAGTACTTC. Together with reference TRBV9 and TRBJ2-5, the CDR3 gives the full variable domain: DSGVTQTPKHLITATGQRVTLRCSPRSGDLSVYWYQQSLDQGLQFLIQYYNGEERAKGNILERFSAQQFPDLHSELNLSSLELGDSALYFCASSQTSGAFQETQYFGPGTRLLVL.

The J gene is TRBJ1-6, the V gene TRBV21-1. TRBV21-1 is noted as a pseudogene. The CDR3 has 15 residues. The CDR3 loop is CASPWEEPTNSPLHF. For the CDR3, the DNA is TGTGCCAGCCCATGGGAGGAACCCACGAATTCACCCCTCCACTTT.

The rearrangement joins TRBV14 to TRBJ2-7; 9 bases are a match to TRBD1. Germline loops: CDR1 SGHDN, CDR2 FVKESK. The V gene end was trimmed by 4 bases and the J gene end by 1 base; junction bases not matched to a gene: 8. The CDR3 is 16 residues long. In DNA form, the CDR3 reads TGTGCCAGCAGCCGTTTCGGGACAGGGAAATCCTACGAGCAGTACTTC. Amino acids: CASSRFGTGKSYEQYF. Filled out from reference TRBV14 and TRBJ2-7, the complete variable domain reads EAGVTQFPSHSVIEKGQTVTLRCDPISGHDNLYWYRRVMGKEIKFLLHFVKESKQDESGMPNNRFLAERTGGTYSTLKVQPAELEDSGVYFCASSRFGTGKSYEQYFGPGTRLTVT.

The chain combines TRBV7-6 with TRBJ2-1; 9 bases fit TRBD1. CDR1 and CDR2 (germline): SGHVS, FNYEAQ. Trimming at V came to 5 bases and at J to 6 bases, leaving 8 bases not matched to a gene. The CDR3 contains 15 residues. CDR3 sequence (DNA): TGTGCCAGCAGCCTTACGGGACAGGGTTTCAATGAGCAGTTCTTC. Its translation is CASSLTGQGFNEQFF.

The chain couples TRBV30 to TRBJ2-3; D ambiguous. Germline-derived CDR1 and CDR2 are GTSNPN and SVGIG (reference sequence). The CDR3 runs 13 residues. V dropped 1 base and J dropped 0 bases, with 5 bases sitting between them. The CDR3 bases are TGTGCCTGGAGTGGCGGAAGCACAGATACGCAGTATTTT. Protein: CAWSGGSTDTQYF.

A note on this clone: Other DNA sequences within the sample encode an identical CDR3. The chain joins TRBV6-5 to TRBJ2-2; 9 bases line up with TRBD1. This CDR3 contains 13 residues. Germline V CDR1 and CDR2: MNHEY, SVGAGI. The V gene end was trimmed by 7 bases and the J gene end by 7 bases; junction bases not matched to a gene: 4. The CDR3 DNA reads TGTGCCAGCAAGGGGACAGGGTTCGGGGAGCTGTTTTTT. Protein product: CASKGTGFGELFF.

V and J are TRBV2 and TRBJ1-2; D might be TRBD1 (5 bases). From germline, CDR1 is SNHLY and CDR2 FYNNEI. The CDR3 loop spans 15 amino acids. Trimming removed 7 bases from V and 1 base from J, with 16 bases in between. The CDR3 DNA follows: TGTGCCAGCATCCTAGGGGAGGGAGTTAACTATGGCTACACCTTC. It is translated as CASILGEGVNYGYTF.

The CDR3 loop is CASSSDRVYGYTF. In DNA form, the CDR3 reads TGTGCCAGCAGTTCCGACAGGGTCTATGGCTACACCTTC. The chain combines TRBV6-6 with TRBJ1-2; TRBD1 matches at 7 bases. V shed 4 bases, J shed 4 bases, and the junction held 3 bases outside the gene matches. This CDR3 comprises 13 residues. Germline V gene data show CDR1 as MNHNY and CDR2 as SVGAGI (reference sequence).

The CDR3 region is CASSLSGQGDSPLHF. The CDR3 DNA follows: TGTGCCAGCTCACTCTCGGGACAGGGCGATTCACCCCTCCACTTT. The chain is built from TRBV18 and TRBJ1-6, with TRBD1 matching 9 bases. Losses at the gene ends were 4 bases for V and 8 bases for J; bases not matched to a gene: 6. The CDR3 covers 15 residues. Germline CDR1 and CDR2: KGHSH and LQKENI.

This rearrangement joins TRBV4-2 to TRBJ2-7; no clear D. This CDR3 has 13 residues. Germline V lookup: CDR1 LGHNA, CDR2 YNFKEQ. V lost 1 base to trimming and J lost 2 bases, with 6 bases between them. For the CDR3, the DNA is TGTGCCAGCAGCCAAGGGCAGACCTACGAGCAGTACTTC. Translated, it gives CASSQGQTYEQYF.

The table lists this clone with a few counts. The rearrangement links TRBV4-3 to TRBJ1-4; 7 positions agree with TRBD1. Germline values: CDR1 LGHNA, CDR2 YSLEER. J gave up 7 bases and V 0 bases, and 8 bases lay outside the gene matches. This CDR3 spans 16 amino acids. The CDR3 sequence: CASSQDHRGITEKLFF. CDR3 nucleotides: TGCGCCAGCAGCCAAGATCACAGGGGAATAACTGAAAAACTGTTTTTT.